This T cell receptor beta chain is from a study of blood T cell repertoires in COVID-19. Across the study: Italy, Spain and the United States were the sources of the convalescent and acute COVID-19 samples. From T cells, B-cell-depleted T cells, or PBMCs came the material, which was cDNA or gDNA.

J was trimmed by 6 bases and V by 3 bases; bases with no gene match: 6. Germline CDR1 and CDR2: SGHRS and YFSETQ. This CDR3 contains 15 residues. In the study's own analysis: Nucleated cell counts were estimated from reference gene primer amplification. The table came from immunoSEQ multiplex PCR; TCRdb's copy has only in-frame clones and leaves some out. Clonal size and the V and J genes are those of that table, whereas D and trimming came from the DNA. The sample comprises about 120,000 clones, 70% to 80% of which are singletons, and approximately 4.2% rests with the top ten. This receptor was identified in a woman over 75 with acute or convalescent COVID-19. V gene TRBV5-1 combines with J gene TRBJ2-7; 13 positions match TRBD2. Sequences were obtained from peripheral blood. The CDR3 loop is CASSSLGLAGAEQYF. For the CDR3, the DNA is TGCGCCAGCAGCTCCCTAGGACTAGCGGGAGCCGAGCAGTACTTC.